This T cell receptor beta chain emerged from a study of a mutant IDH1 vaccine in newly diagnosed glioma. Study as a whole: Therapy received beforehand was radiotherapy, temozolomide, or both, with most patients given both. Study findings and constraints: Among top peripheral T cell clonotypes, changes seemed unrelated to pseudoprogression.

Time point given: week 47, end of study. Vaccination used 300 ug of mutant IDH1 20-mer peptide per dose, with topical imiquimod. Produced via immunoSEQ multiplex PCR; TCRdb's table is partial and in-frame only. Of around 94,000 clones in the sample, roughly nine tenths are singletons; the top ten hold 0.77%. Concerning this clone: Antigen specificity is unknown.

The CDR3 loop spans 11 amino acids. Trimming removed 2 bases from V and 15 bases from J; junction bases left unmatched: 6. Per the germline V gene, CDR1 is GTSNPN and CDR2 is SVGIG (reference sequence). The sample in question was PBMCs, obtained from a glioma patient whose treatment included an IDH1 peptide vaccine. The chain carries TRBV30 and TRBJ2-4, with 8 bases that match TRBD2. This receptor was taken from a woman between 50 and 59 years old with glioma. The CDR3 spells CAWSNGGVRYF. The CDR3 DNA follows: TGTGCCTGGAGTAACGGGGGGGTGCGGTACTTC.